A selection of T cell receptor beta chains follows, all from one sample in a study of post-analysis software for immune sequencing data. TCRdb itself ran the PCR reads through MiXCR, one entry per CDR3 protein. The sample has approximately 660,000 distinct CDR3 sequences; around 60% are singletons. The sequencing input was blood. These TCRs come from a girl aged 2 to 10 with multiple sclerosis. The CDR3 runs from the conserved cysteine through the conserved F or W. Some rows have no size entry. The others give once, few or many, or a class for an expanded clone.

v_call	j_call	clone_size	cdr3_aa
TRBV20-1	TRBJ2-1	.	CSATKTGSGYNEQFF
TRBV21-1	TRBJ1-6	.	CARDRETYNSPLHF
TRBV7-7	TRBJ2-7	few	CASSFGQGAGYEQYF
TRBV12-3/TRBV12-4	TRBJ1-2	.	CASTLGGLTRGYTF
TRBV2	TRBJ2-5	.	CASSGARDLQETQYF
TRBV3-1	.	.	CASSQGAMDRETQYF
TRBV15	TRBJ1-6	.	CATRGLQGYNPPLHF
TRBV12-3/TRBV12-4	TRBJ2-1	few	CASSWASGRGNEQFF
TRBV6-5	TRBJ1-2	few	CASSFLPGTSGYTF
TRBV14	TRBJ2-4	.	CASSQSPGQSIQYF